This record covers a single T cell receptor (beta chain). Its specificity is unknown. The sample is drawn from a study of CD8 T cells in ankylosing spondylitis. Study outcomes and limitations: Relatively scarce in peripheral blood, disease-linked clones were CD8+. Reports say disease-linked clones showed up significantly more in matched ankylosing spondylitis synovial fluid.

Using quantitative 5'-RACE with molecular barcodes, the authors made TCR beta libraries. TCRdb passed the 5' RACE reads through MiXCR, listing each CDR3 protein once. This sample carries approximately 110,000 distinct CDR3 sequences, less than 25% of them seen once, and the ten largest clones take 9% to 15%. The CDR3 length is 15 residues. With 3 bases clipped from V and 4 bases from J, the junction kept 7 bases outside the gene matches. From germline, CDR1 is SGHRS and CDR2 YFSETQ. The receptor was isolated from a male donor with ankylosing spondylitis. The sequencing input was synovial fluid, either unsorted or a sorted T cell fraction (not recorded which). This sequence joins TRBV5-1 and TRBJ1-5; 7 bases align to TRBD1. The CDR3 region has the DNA TGCGCCAGCAGCTCCTCAGGGGGAAGGAATCAGCCCCAGCATTTT. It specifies CASSSSGGRNQPQHF.